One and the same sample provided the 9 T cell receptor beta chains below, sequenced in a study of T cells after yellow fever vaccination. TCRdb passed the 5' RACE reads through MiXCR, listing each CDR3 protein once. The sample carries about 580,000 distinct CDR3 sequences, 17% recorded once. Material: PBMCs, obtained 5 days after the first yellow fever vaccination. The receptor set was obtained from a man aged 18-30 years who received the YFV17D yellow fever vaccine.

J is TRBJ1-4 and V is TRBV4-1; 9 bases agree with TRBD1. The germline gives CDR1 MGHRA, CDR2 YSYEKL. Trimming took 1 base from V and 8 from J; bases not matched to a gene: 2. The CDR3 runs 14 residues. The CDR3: CASSQGTGEEKLFF. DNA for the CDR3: TGCGCCAGCAGCCAAGGGACAGGGGAAGAAAAACTGTTTTTT.

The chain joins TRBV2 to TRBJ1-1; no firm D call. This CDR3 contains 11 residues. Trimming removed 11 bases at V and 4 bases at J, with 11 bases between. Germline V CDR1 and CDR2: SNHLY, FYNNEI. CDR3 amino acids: CASKEGTEAFF. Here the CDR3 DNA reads TGTGCCTCGAAGGAGGGCACTGAAGCTTTCTTT. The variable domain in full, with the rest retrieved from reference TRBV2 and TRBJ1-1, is EPEVTQTPSHQVTQMGQEVILRCVPISNHLYFYWYRQILGQKVEFLVSFYNNEISEKSEIFDDQFSVERPDGSNFTLKIRSTKLEDSAMYFCASKEGTEAFFGQGTRLTVV.

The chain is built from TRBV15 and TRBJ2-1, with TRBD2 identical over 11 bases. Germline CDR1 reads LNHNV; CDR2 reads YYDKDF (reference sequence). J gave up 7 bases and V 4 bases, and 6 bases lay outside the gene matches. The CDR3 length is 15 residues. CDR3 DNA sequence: TGTGCCACCAGCATCGGGACTAGCGGACGGAATGAGCAGTTCTTC. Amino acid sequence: CATSIGTSGRNEQFF.

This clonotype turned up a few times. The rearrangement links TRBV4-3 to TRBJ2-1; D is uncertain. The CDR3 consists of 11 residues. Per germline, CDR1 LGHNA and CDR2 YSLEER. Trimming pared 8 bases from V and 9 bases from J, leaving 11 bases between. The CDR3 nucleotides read TGCGCCAGCGAAGGTCGCGGTGAGCAGTTCTTC. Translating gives CASEGRGEQFF.

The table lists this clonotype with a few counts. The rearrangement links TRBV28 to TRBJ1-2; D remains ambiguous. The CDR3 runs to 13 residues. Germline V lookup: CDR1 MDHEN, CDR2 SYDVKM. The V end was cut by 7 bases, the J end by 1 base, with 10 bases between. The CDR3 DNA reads TGTGCCAGCAATCCGGGCGGTAACTATGGCTACACCTTC. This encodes CASNPGGNYGYTF.

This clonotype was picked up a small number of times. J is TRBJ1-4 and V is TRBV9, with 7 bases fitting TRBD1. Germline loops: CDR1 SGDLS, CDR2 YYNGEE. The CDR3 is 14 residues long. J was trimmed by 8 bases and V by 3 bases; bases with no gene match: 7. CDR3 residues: CASSARRQGEKLFF. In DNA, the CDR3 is TGTGCCAGCAGCGCTCGACGACAGGGAGAAAAACTGTTTTTT.

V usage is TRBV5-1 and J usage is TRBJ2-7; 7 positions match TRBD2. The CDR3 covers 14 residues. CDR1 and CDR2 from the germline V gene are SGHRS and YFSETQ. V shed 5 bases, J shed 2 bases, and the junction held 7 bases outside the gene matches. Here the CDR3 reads CASSREGLTYEQYF. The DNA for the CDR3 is TGCGCCAGCAGTAGGGAGGGCTTAACCTACGAGCAGTACTTC.

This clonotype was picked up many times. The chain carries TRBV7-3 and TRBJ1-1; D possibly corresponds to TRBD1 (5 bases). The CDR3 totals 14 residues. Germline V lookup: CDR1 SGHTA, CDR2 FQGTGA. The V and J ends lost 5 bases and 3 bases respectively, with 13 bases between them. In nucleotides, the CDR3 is TGTGCCAGCAGCCCCGGTGGGGGATACACTGAAGCTTTCTTT. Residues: CASSPGGGYTEAFF.

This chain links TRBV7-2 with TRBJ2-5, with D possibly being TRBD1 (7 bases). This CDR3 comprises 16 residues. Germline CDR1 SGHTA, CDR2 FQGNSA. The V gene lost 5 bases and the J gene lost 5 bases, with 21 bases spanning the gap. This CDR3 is CASSPTRRSGGETQYF. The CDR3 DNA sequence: TGTGCCAGCAGCCCAACCCGACGATCAGGGGGGGAGACCCAGTACTTC.